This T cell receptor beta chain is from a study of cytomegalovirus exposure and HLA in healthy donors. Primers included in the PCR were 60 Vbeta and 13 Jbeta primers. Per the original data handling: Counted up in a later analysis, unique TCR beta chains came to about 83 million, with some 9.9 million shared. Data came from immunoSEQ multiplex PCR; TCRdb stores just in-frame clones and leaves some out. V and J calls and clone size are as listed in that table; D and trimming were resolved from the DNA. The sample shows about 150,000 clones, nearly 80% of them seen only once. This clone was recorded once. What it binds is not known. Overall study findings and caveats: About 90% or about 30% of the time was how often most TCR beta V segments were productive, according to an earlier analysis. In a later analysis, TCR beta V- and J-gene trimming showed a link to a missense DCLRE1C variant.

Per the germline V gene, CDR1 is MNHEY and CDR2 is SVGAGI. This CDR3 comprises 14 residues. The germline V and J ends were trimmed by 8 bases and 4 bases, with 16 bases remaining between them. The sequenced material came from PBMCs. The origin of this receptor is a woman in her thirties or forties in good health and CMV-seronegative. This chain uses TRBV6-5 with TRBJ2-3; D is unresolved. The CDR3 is CASESLARADTQYF. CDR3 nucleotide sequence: TGTGCCAGCGAGAGCCTCGCACGGGCAGATACGCAGTATTTT.